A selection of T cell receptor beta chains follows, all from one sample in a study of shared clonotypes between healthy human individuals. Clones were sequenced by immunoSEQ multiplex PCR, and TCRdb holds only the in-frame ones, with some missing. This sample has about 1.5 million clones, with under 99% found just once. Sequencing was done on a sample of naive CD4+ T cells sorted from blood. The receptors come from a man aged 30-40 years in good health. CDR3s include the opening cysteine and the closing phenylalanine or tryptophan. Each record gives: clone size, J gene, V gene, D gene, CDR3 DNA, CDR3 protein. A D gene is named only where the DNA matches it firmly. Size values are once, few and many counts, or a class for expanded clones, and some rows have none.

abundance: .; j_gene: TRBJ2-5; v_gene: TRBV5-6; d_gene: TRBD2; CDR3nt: TGTGCCAGCACACGGGAGGGAATAGAGACCCAGTACTTC; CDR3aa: CASTREGIETQYF
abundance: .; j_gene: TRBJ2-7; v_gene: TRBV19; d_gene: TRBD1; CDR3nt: TGTGCCAGTAGTCCTACGACAGGGCTCTCCTACGAGCAGTACTTC; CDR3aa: CASSPTTGLSYEQYF
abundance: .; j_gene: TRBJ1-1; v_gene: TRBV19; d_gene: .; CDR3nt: TGTGCCAGTAGTCTTACGTCCGCTGAAGCTTTCTTT; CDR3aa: CASSLTSAEAFF
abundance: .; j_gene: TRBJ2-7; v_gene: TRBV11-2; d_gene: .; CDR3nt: TGTGCCAGCAGCTTAGTTAGACGCCCCTACGAGCAGTACTTC; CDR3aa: CASSLVRRPYEQYF
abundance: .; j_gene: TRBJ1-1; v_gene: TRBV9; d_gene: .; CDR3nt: TGTGCCAGCAGCGTAGAGGGGACCTTGAACACTGAAGCTTTCTTT; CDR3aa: CASSVEGTLNTEAFF
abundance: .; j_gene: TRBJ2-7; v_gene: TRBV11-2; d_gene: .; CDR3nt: TGTGCCAGCAGCTACTCCGTCGGCGAGCAGTACTTC; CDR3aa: CASSYSVGEQYF
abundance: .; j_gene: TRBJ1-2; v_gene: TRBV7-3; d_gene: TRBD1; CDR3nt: TGTGCCAGCAGCAATCAGGGACAGGACTATGGCTACACCTTC; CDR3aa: CASSNQGQDYGYTF
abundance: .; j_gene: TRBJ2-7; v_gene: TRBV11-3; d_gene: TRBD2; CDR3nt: TGTGCCAGCATGACGGGACTAGTTTCCTACGAGCAGTACTTC; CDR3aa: CASMTGLVSYEQYF
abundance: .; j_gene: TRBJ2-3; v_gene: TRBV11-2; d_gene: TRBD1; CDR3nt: TGTGCCAGCAGATTAGACAGGGTCGGCACAGATACGCAGTATTTT; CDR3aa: CASRLDRVGTDTQYF
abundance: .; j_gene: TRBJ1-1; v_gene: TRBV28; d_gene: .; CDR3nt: TGTGCCTCACAGGGTATGAACACTGAAGCTTTCTTT; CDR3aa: CASQGMNTEAFF
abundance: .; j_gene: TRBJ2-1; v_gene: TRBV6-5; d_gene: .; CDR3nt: TGTGCCAGCAGTTACCAGCCTTATGTCTATGAGCAGTTCTTC; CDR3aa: CASSYQPYVYEQFF
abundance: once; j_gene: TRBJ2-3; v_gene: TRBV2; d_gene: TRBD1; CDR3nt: TGTGCCAGCAGTGACAGGGGGCCGAGCACAGATACGCAGTATTTT; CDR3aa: CASSDRGPSTDTQYF
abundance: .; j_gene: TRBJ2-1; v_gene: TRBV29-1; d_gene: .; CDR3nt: TGCAGCGTTATCATTAGCAGGAGTGAGCAGTTCTTC; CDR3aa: CSVIISRSEQFF
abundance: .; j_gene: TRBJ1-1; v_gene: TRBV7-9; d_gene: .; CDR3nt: TGTGCCAGCAGCCCACCGAGATGGGGTGAAGCTTTCTTT; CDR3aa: CASSPPRWGEAFF
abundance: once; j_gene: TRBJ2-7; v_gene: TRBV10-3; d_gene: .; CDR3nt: TGTGCCATCAGTGAGTCGCTGCTCGAGCAGTACTTC; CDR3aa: CAISESLLEQYF
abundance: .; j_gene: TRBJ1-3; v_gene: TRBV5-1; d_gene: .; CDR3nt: TGCGCCAGCAGCTTGGTCGGGGACGGAAACACCATATATTTT; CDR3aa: CASSLVGDGNTIYF
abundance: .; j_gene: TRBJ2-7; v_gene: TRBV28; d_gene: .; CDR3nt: TGTGCCAGCAGTCCGCAGGGGCAGGGGAGCCCCTACGAGCAGTACTTC; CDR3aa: CASSPQGQGSPYEQYF
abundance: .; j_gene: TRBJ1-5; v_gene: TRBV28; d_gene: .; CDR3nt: TGTGCCAGCAGTCCCATAAGGAGGGCAGGGCAGCCCCAGCATTTT; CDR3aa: CASSPIRRAGQPQHF
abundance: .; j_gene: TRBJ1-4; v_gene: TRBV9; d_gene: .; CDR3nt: TGTGCCAGCAGCGTAGACACCCTCGGGAAAAAACTGTTTTTT; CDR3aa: CASSVDTLGKKLFF
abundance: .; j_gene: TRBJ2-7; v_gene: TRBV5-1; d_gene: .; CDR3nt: TGCGCCAGCAGTATACGGGGCCCATCCTACGAGCAGTACTTC; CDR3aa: CASSIRGPSYEQYF
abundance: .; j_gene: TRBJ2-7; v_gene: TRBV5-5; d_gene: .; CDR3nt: TGTGCCAGCAGCTTGGTGGGGGACGAGCAGTACTTC; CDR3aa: CASSLVGDEQYF
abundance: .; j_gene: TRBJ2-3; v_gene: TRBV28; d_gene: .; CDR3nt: TGTGCCAGCAGGGGGTACGGGCCCGAAGACACAGATACGCAGTATTTT; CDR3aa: CASRGYGPEDTDTQYF
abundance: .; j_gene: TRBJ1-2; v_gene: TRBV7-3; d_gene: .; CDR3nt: TGTGCCAGCAGCTTCATGCATGGGGATGGCTACACCTTC; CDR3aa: CASSFMHGDGYTF
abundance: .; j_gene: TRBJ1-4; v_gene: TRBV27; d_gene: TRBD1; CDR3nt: TGTGCCAGCAGCGCGGGACAGGGCTTCAACGGGGGGAATGAAAAACTGTTTTTT; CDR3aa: CASSAGQGFNGGNEKLFF
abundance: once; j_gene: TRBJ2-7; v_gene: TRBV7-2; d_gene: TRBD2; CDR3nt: TGTGCCAGCAGCGTAAACAGGGCACTAGCGGGAGGGCCATACGAGCAGTACTTC; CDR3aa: CASSVNRALAGGPYEQYF
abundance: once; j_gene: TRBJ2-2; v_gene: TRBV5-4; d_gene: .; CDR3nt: TGTGCCAGCAGCTTGGTGGCCACCTCCACCGGGGAGCTGTTTTTT; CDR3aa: CASSLVATSTGELFF
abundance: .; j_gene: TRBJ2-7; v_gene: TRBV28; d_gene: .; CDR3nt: TGTGCCAGCAGTTCCCCCGGGAGACAATACGAGCAGTACTTC; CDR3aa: CASSSPGRQYEQYF
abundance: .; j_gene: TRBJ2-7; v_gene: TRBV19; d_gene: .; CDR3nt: TGTGCCAGTAGTATAGTGGCAGGGCTTAAATACGAGCAGTACTTC; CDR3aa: CASSIVAGLKYEQYF